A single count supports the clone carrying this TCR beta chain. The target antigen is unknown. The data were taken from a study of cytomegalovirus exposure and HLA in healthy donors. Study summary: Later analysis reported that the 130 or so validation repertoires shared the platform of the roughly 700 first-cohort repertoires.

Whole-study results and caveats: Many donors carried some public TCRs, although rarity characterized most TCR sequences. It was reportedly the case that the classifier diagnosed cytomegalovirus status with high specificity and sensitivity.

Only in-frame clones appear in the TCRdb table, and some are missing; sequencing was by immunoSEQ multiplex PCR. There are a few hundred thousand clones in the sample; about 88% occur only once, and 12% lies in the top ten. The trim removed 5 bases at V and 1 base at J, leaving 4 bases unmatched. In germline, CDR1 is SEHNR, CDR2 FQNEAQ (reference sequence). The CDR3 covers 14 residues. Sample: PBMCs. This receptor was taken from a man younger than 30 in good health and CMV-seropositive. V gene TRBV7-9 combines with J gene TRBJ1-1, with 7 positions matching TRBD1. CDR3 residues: CASSPRDRNTEAFF. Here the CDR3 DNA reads TGTGCCAGCAGCCCAAGGGACAGGAACACTGAAGCTTTCTTT.